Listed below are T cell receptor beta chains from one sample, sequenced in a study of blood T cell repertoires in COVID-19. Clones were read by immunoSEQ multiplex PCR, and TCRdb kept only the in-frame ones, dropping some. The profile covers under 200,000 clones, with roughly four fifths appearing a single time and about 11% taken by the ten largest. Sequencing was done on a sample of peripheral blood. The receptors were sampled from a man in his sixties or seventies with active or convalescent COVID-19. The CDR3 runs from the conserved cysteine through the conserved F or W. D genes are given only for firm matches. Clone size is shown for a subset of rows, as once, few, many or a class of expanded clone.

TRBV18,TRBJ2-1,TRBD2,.,CASLGLALRDEQFF,TGTGCCAGCTTGGGACTAGCTCTACGCGATGAGCAGTTCTTC
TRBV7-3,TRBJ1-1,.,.,CASSLTRRQSNTEAFF,TGTGCCAGCAGCTTAACTCGGAGACAGTCGAACACTGAAGCTTTCTTT
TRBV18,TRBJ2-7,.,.,CASSPGTQAYEQYF,TGTGCCAGCTCCCCAGGAACACAGGCCTACGAGCAGTACTTC
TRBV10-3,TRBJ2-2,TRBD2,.,CAISDGGLSGTGELFF,TGTGCCATCAGTGACGGGGGGTTGTCGGGCACCGGGGAGCTGTTTTTT
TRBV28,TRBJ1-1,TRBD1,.,CASSPYTGTGGRNTEAFF,TGTGCCAGCAGTCCCTACACCGGGACAGGGGGGCGGAACACTGAAGCTTTCTTT
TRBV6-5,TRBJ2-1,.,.,CASSSQGSYNEQFF,TGTGCCAGCAGCTCCCAGGGGTCATACAATGAGCAGTTCTTC
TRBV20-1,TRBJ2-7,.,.,CSARDPPPIF,TGCAGTGCTAGAGACCCCCCCCCTATATTC
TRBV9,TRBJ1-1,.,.,CASSVQGQLNTEAFF,TGTGCCAGCAGCGTGCAGGGGCAATTGAACACTGAAGCTTTCTTT
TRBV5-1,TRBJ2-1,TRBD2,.,CASSLVSGSSYNEQFF,TGCGCCAGCAGCTTGGTGAGCGGGAGCTCCTACAATGAGCAGTTCTTC
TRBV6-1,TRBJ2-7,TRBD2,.,CASSEAAWGAGASYEQYF,TGTGCCAGCAGTGAAGCTGCCTGGGGAGCGGGGGCTTCCTACGAGCAGTACTTC
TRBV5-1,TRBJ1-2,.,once,CASSLTGQYGYTF,TGCGCCAGCAGCTTGACAGGGCAATATGGCTACACCTTC
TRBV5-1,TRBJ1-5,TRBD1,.,CASSETGGQPQHF,TGCGCCAGCAGCGAGACAGGGGGGCAGCCCCAGCATTTT
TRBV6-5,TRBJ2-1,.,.,CASSGQNNEQFF,TGTGCCAGCTCTGGACAAAACAATGAGCAGTTCTTC
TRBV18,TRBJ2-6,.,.,CASSLAGSGANVLTF,TGTGCCAGCTCTCTAGCTGGCTCTGGGGCCAACGTCCTGACTTTC
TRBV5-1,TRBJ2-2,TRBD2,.,CASSLRGVNTGELFF,TGCGCCAGCAGCTTGCGGGGGGTGAACACCGGGGAGCTGTTTTTT
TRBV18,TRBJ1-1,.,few,CASSPPGDTEAFF,TGTGCCAGCTCACCACCAGGGGACACTGAAGCTTTCTTT
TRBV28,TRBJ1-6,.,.,CASIGGGRTYNSPLHF,TGTGCCAGCATCGGTGGAGGGAGGACCTATAATTCACCCCTCCACTTT
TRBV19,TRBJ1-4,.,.,CASSPRSADEKLFF,TGTGCCAGTAGTCCGCGGTCAGCGGACGAAAAACTGTTTTTT
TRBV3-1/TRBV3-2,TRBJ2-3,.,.,CASSQALATDTQYF,TGTGCCAGCAGCCAAGCTCTGGCCACAGATACGCAGTATTTT
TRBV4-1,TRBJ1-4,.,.,CASSYDRTNEKLFF,TGCGCCAGCAGCTATGACAGGACTAATGAAAAACTGTTTTTT
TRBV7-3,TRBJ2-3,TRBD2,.,CASSQVPGGPTDTQYF,TGTGCCAGCAGCCAAGTCCCGGGAGGGCCGACAGATACGCAGTATTTT
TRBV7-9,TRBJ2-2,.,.,CASNPGTGELFF,TGTGCCAGCAACCCCGGGACCGGGGAGCTGTTTTTT
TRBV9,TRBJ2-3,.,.,CASSRDSGDTQYF,TGTGCCAGCAGCCGGGACTCAGGAGATACGCAGTATTTT
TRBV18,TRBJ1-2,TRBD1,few,CASSPYWTGGMDYGYTF,TGTGCCAGCTCACCTTATTGGACAGGGGGCATGGACTATGGCTACACCTTC
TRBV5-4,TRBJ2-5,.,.,CASSGGTEETQYF,TGTGCCAGCAGCGGCGGGACAGAAGAGACCCAGTACTTC
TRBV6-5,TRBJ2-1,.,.,CATTLDRKTYNEQFF,TGTGCCACCACCCTTGACAGGAAGACCTACAATGAGCAGTTCTTC
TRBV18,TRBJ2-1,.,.,CASSYYLAHNQDNEQFF,TGTGCCAGCTCCTACTACCTAGCGCACAACCAGGACAATGAGCAGTTCTTC
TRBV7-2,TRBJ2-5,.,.,CASSFFGPGETQYF,TGTGCCAGCAGCTTTTTCGGCCCGGGGGAGACCCAGTACTTC
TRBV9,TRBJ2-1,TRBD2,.,CASSGWTSASYNEQFF,TGTGCCAGCAGCGGTTGGACTAGCGCCTCCTACAATGAGCAGTTCTTC
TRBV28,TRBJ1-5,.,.,CASSLGGGGTQPQHF,TGTGCCAGCAGTTTAGGAGGGGGAGGGACTCAGCCCCAGCATTTT
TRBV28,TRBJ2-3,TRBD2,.,CASISDLGLAATDTQYF,TGTGCCAGCATTTCAGATCTGGGACTAGCGGCCACAGATACGCAGTATTTT
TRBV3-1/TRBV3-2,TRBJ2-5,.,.,CASSHHQSTRGKETQYF,TGTGCCAGCAGCCACCACCAGTCAACTAGAGGGAAAGAGACCCAGTACTTC
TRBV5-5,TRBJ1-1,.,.,CASSPRVGMDTPEAFF,TGTGCCAGCAGCCCCAGGGTTGGGATGGACACCCCTGAAGCTTTCTTT
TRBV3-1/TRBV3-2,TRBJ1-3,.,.,CASSLQSSGNTIYF,TGTGCCAGCAGCTTACAGAGCTCTGGAAACACCATATATTTT
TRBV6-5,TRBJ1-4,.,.,CASSSPKTGGGKLFF,TGTGCCAGCAGTAGCCCGAAGACGGGGGGAGGAAAACTGTTTTTT
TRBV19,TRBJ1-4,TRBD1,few,CASRAQGAGGDEKLFF,TGTGCCAGTAGAGCGCAGGGGGCTGGAGGTGATGAAAAACTGTTTTTT
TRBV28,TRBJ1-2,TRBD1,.,CASSLTGTGYGYTF,TGTGCCAGCAGTTTAACGGGGACAGGCTATGGCTACACCTTC
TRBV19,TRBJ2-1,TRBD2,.,CASQGTSGVSEQFF,TGTGCCAGCCAAGGGACTAGCGGGGTAAGTGAGCAGTTCTTC
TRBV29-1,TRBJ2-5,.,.,CSVDGRLPGETQYF,TGCAGCGTTGATGGCCGACTACCGGGAGAGACCCAGTACTTC
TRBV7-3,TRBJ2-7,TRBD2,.,CASSLKREVSYEQYF,TGTGCCAGCAGCTTAAAGCGGGAGGTCTCCTACGAGCAGTACTTC
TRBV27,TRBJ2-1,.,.,CASSRPSYNEQFF,TGTGCCAGCTCTAGGCCCTCCTACAATGAGCAGTTCTTC
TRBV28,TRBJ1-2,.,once,CASGVNYGYTF,TGTGCCAGCGGAGTAAACTATGGCTACACCTTC
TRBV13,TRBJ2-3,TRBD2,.,CASRRELSTDTQYF,TGTGCCAGCAGGCGGGAGTTGAGCACAGATACGCAGTATTTT
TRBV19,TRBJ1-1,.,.,CASSIGQTASVF,TGTGCCAGTAGTATAGGACAGACAGCCTCGGTCTTT
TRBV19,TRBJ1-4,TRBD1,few,CASSMTGKKLFF,TGTGCCAGTAGTATGACAGGGAAAAAACTGTTTTTT
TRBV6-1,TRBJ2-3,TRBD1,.,CASRATGFGTDTQYF,TGTGCCAGCAGGGCGACAGGGTTCGGGACAGATACGCAGTATTTT
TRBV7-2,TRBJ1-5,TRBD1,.,CASSQTGSDQPQHF,TGTGCCAGCAGCCAGACAGGGTCGGATCAGCCCCAGCATTTT
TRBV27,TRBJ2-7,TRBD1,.,CASSKGTGGTLGSGEQYF,TGTGCCAGCAGTAAGGGGACAGGGGGTACTCTTGGGTCGGGCGAGCAGTACTTC
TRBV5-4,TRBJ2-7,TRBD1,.,CASSLGGQGVGEQYF,TGTGCCAGCAGCTTGGGAGGACAGGGGGTAGGTGAGCAGTACTTC
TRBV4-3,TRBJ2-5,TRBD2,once,CASSQSPGGGRKETQYF,TGCGCCAGCAGCCAGAGCCCGGGGGGGGGTAGGAAAGAGACCCAGTACTTC
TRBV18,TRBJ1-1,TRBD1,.,CASQSYRGGTEAFF,TGTGCCAGCCAGTCGTACAGGGGTGGCACTGAAGCTTTCTTT
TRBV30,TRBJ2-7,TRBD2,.,CAWSVPRQGGTSGGYEQYF,TGTGCCTGGAGTGTACCCCGCCAGGGTGGAACTAGCGGGGGCTACGAGCAGTACTTC
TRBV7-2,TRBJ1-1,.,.,CASSLGGATEAFF,TGTGCCAGCAGCTTAGGGGGAGCCACTGAAGCTTTCTTT